These 23 T cell receptor beta chains came from one sample sequenced in a study of cytomegalovirus exposure and HLA in healthy donors. The table came from immunoSEQ multiplex PCR; TCRdb's copy has only in-frame clones and leaves some out. The data show about 98,000 clones, more than 85% seen once. What was sequenced was PBMCs. The receptor set was obtained from a man younger than 35 in good health and CMV-seropositive.

The CDR3: CASSKSLAKLPSYEQYF. As DNA, the CDR3 is TGTGCCAGCAGCAAGTCTCTCGCCAAACTACCATCCTACGAGCAGTACTTC. The gene calls are TRBV21-1 and TRBJ2-7; the table assigns TRBD2, which was not confirmed against the DNA. TRBV21-1 is a known pseudogene. The CDR3 is made up of 17 amino acids.

V gene TRBV7-2 combines with J gene TRBJ2-7; 7 bases line up with TRBD2. The CDR3 sequence is 15 residues long. CDR1 and CDR2 from the germline V gene are SGHTA and FQGNSA. V trimming: 5 bases; J trimming: 2 bases; junction bases outside the gene matches: 9. In nucleotides, the CDR3 is TGTGCCAGCAGCAAAGGACTAGAGTCGACCTACGAGCAGTACTTC. Encoded protein: CASSKGLESTYEQYF.

The chain joins TRBV29-1 to TRBJ2-7; 11 bases are a match to TRBD2. Germline V CDR1 and CDR2: SQVTM, ANQGSEA. With 7 bases clipped from V and 3 bases from J, the junction kept 8 bases outside the gene matches. This CDR3 comprises 14 residues. In DNA form, the CDR3 reads TGCAGCGCCTCGTTAGCGGGAGGGGACTACGAGCAGTACTTC. Its protein is CSASLAGGDYEQYF.

The V and J genes are TRBV12-5 and TRBJ1-2; D perhaps matches TRBD1 (6 bases). Trimming cost V 3 bases and J 5 bases, with 10 bases left between them. CDR3 length equals 13 residues. Germline values: CDR1 LGHNT, CDR2 FRNRAP. The CDR3 here is CASGFSGQYGYTF. The DNA for the CDR3 is TGTGCTAGTGGTTTTTCAGGACAGTATGGCTACACCTTC.

The V gene is TRBV29-1, the J gene TRBJ1-2; tentative D call: TRBD1 (5 bases). V was shortened by 4 bases and J by 6 bases, with 12 bases between the two germline ends. The CDR3 totals 12 residues. CDR1 SQVTM and CDR2 ANQGSEA come from the germline V gene. CDR3 amino acids: CSVASPTDGYTF. DNA for the CDR3: TGCAGCGTTGCTTCCCCGACAGATGGCTACACCTTC. Combining the CDR3 with reference TRBV29-1 and TRBJ1-2 gives the whole variable domain SAVISQKPSRDICQRGTSLTIQCQVDSQVTMMFWYRQQPGQSLTLIATANQGSEATYESGFVIDKFPISRPNLTFSTLTVSNMSPEDSSIYLCSVASPTDGYTFGSGTRLTVV.

This chain uses TRBV5-5 with TRBJ1-5; 8 nucleotides align to TRBD1. Germline CDR1 and CDR2: SGHKS and YYEKEE (reference sequence). V lost 4 bases to trimming and J lost 4 bases; unmatched junction nucleotides: 7. The CDR3 is made up of 15 amino acids. The CDR3 here is CASSILDRGNQPQHF. DNA for the CDR3: TGTGCCAGCAGCATACTCGACAGGGGAAATCAGCCCCAGCATTTT. Looking up the rest from reference TRBV5-5 and TRBJ1-5 gives the full variable domain: DAGVTQSPTHLIKTRGQQVTLRCSPISGHKSVSWYQQVLGQGPQFIFQYYEKEERGRGNFPDRFSARQFPNYSSELNVNALLLGDSALYLCASSILDRGNQPQHFGDGTRLSIL.

In its sample, this clone was seen a few times. Mismatch with germline at one junction end may stem from a read error. The chain recombines TRBV6-1 with TRBJ1-5; perhaps TRBD1 as D (5 bases). The CDR3 loop spans 12 amino acids. Per the germline V gene, CDR1 is MNHNS and CDR2 is SASEGT. CDR3 sequence (DNA): TGTGCCAGCAGTGAACAGGGCGGTGACATTCAGTTT. The encoded protein is CASSEQGGDIQF.

The chain joins TRBV11-1 to TRBJ2-3, with 7 bases fitting TRBD2. The V gene's germline CDR1 is SGHAT and CDR2 FQDESV (reference sequence). The CDR3 is 14 amino acids. V lost 2 bases, J lost 2 bases, and 1 base stayed unmatched. The CDR3 nucleotides are TGTGCCAGCAGCTTAAGCGGGGTCACAGATACGCAGTATTTT. This gives the protein CASSLSGVTDTQYF. Full variable domain (rest looked up from reference TRBV11-1 and TRBJ2-3): EAEVAQSPRYKITEKSQAVAFWCDPISGHATLYWYRQILGQGPELLVQFQDESVVDDSQLPKDRFSAERLKGVDSTLKIQPAELGDSAMYLCASSLSGVTDTQYFGPGTRLTVL.

This sequence joins TRBV18 and TRBJ2-5, with 9 positions matching TRBD1. V trimming: 4 bases; J trimming: 5 bases; junction bases outside the gene matches: 5. The CDR3 spans 14 residues. Per the germline V gene, CDR1 is KGHSH and CDR2 is LQKENI. The CDR3 sequence is CASSQQGARETQYF. CDR3 nucleotide sequence: TGTGCCAGCTCACAACAGGGGGCCCGGGAGACCCAGTACTTC.

V is TRBV28 and J is TRBJ2-3, with D possibly being TRBD1 (5 bases). This CDR3 comprises 14 residues. Per germline, CDR1 MDHEN and CDR2 SYDVKM. Trimming left V 8 bases short and J 2 bases short, with 14 bases between. The chain's CDR3 is CASGALRITDTQYF. The CDR3 nucleotides are TGTGCCAGCGGGGCTTTGCGGATCACAGATACGCAGTATTTT.

This chain joins TRBV19 and TRBJ1-1; D not certain. The CDR3 length is 12 residues. V lost 7 bases, J lost 5 bases, and 11 bases lay in between. CDR1 is LNHDA, CDR2 SQIVND, per germline (reference sequence). CDR3 nucleotides: TGTGCCAGTAAGTCTCGGGAGACTGAAGCTTTCTTT. Translation: CASKSRETEAFF.

This clone appeared a single time. CDR3 sequence (DNA): TGTGCCAGCAGCTCGACAGGACTAGCGGGAGGGAGAACAGATACGCAGTATTTT. Amino acids: CASSSTGLAGGRTDTQYF. J is TRBJ2-3 and V is TRBV7-2, with 15 bases lining up with TRBD2. CDR3 length: 18 residues. In germline, CDR1 is SGHTA, CDR2 FQGNSA. The junction had 8 bases not matched to a gene; V was cut back by 4 bases and J by 3 bases.

V is TRBV11-3 and J is TRBJ2-1; 8 bases fit TRBD2. Trimming at V came to 1 base and at J to 4 bases, leaving 6 bases not matched to a gene. The CDR3 extends over 16 amino acids. Germline CDR1 SGHNT, CDR2 YENEEA. The CDR3 region has the DNA TGTGCCAGCAGCTTAGGCAGGGGACTAGTTTACAATGAGCAGTTCTTC. Protein sequence: CASSLGRGLVYNEQFF.

This chain uses TRBV7-3 with TRBJ2-7; the D gene is possibly TRBD2 (6 bases). V lost 5 bases and J 4 bases, leaving 21 bases between the germline ends. The CDR3 runs 16 residues. In germline, CDR1 is SGHTA, CDR2 FQGTGA. Written as DNA, the CDR3 is TGTGCCAGCAGCCAAGATCCGGGACTCGCCCTTTACGAGCAGTACTTC. Amino acids: CASSQDPGLALYEQYF.

This clone was seen more than once but under ten times. The V and J genes are TRBV29-1 and TRBJ1-1, with D unresolved. Looked up from germline, CDR1 is SQVTM and CDR2 is ANQGSEA. CDR3 length: 12 amino acids. The germline V and J ends were trimmed by 2 bases and 5 bases, with 9 bases remaining between them. CDR3 nucleotides: TGCAGCGTTGAAATAGGAGCAACTGAAGCTTTCTTT. Translated, it gives CSVEIGATEAFF.

This chain connects TRBV7-8 to TRBJ2-1, with TRBD2 matching 7 bases. Germline V lookup: CDR1 SGHVS, CDR2 FQNEAQ. The V gene end was trimmed by 10 bases and the J gene end by 4 bases; junction bases not matched to a gene: 16. The CDR3 runs to 16 residues. CDR3 in amino acids: CATTTARLAAYNEQFF. The CDR3 DNA is TGTGCCACCACCACCGCCCGGCTAGCGGCTTACAATGAGCAGTTCTTC.

The gene calls are TRBV2 and TRBJ2-1; maybe TRBD2 (6 bases). Per germline, CDR1 SNHLY and CDR2 FYNNEI. The CDR3 length is 16 residues. V gave up 3 bases and J gave up 4 bases, with 16 bases separating them. The CDR3 region is CASSDGLQPLYNEQFF. The CDR3 nucleotides read TGTGCCAGCAGTGACGGACTACAGCCCTTGTACAATGAGCAGTTCTTC.

The rearrangement uses TRBV10-3 and TRBJ2-5; 11 nucleotides match TRBD1. J lost 5 bases, V lost 7 bases, and 9 bases had no gene match. The CDR3 sequence is 15 residues long. The V gene's germline CDR1 is ENHRY and CDR2 SYGVKD. The CDR3 sequence: CAIKRTGGAVETQYF. The CDR3 DNA is TGTGCCATCAAGCGGACAGGGGGCGCGGTGGAGACCCAGTACTTC.

This rearrangement joins TRBV19 to TRBJ2-1, with D maybe TRBD2 (5 bases). The V gene lost 3 bases and the J gene lost 9 bases, with 15 bases spanning the gap. The germline gives CDR1 LNHDA, CDR2 SQIVND (reference sequence). The CDR3 totals 14 residues. CDR3 residues: CASSILVLEGEQFF. In DNA, the CDR3 is TGTGCCAGTAGTATTTTAGTACTCGAGGGTGAGCAGTTCTTC. Drawing the rest from reference TRBV19 and TRBJ2-1, the complete variable domain is DGGITQSPKYLFRKEGQNVTLSCEQNLNHDAMYWYRQDPGQGLRLIYYSQIVNDFQKGDIAEGYSVSREKKESFPLTVTSAQKNPTAFYLCASSILVLEGEQFFGPGTRLTVL.

The sample holds one count of this clone. Different DNA sequences within this sample yield the same CDR3. This chain uses TRBV2 with TRBJ2-2; 8 positions agree with TRBD2. The CDR3 has 16 amino acids. Germline CDR1 and CDR2: SNHLY and FYNNEI. The V and J ends lost 7 bases and 0 bases, in that order; junction bases with no gene match: 7. CDR3 bases: TGTGCCAGCAAAGGGGGTAGCGGGGCGAACACCGGGGAGCTGTTTTTT. Protein: CASKGGSGANTGELFF.

The V and J genes are TRBV7-8 and TRBJ1-2; D uncertain. With 4 bases removed from V and 3 bases from J, the gap between germline ends came to 15 bases. The CDR3 loop spans 15 amino acids. The germline CDR1 and CDR2 sequences are SGHVS and FQNEAQ. For the CDR3, the DNA is TGTGCCAGCAGCTCCGGAGGTGTGGCCGACTATGGCTACACCTTC. Protein product: CASSSGGVADYGYTF. Full variable domain (missing parts from reference TRBV7-8 and TRBJ1-2): GAGVSQSPRYKVAKRGQDVALRCDPISGHVSLFWYQQALGQGPEFLTYFQNEAQLDKSGLPSDRFFAERPEGSVSTLKIQRTQQEDSAVYLCASSSGGVADYGYTFGSGTRLTVV.

The V and J genes are TRBV4-3 and TRBJ2-4, with D tentatively TRBD1 (5 bases). The CDR3 consists of 13 residues. V was pared by 0 bases and J by 7 bases, with 7 bases between. Germline lookup yields CDR1 LGHNA and CDR2 YSLEER. CDR3 bases: TGCGCCAGCAGCCAAGATTGGGGCAACATTCAGTACTTC. This translates into CASSQDWGNIQYF.

CDR3 sequence: CASSPQRTITGELFF. The CDR3 DNA reads TGTGCCAGCAGCCCACAACGGACTATCACCGGGGAGCTGTTTTTT. The chain has TRBV13 and TRBJ2-2, with a possible D match to TRBD2 (6 bases). Trimming stripped 5 bases from V and 4 bases from J, with 14 bases between. The CDR3 has 15 amino acids. Germline V CDR1 and CDR2: PRHDT, FYEKMQ (reference sequence).